This TCR beta chain was identified in a study of T cells after yellow fever vaccination. Study-wide context: Preparation used SMART-Seq v4 Ultra Low Input for the low-cell-number fractions.

This CDR3 has 14 amino acids. Germline V CDR1 and CDR2: DFQATT, SNEGSKA (reference sequence). After removal of 3 bases from V and 4 bases from J, the junction contained 7 bases not matched to a gene. To note about this clonotype: Its antigen is not identified.

Broader study findings: Only a minor proportion of clonotypes was detected across both CD4 and CD8 compartments.

TCRdb reanalysed the 5' RACE reads using MiXCR and keeps one entry per CDR3 protein. The top ten hold around an eighth of the sample, which has 450,000 to 600,000 distinct CDR3 sequences, about 14% seen once. The sample in question was PBMCs, obtained on the day of the yellow fever booster vaccination. The sequence came from a man aged 25-40 years who received the YFV17D yellow fever vaccine. The chain couples TRBV20-1 to TRBJ2-7; 9 bases map to TRBD2. The CDR3 spells CSASPRSGRYEQYF. The CDR3 DNA follows: TGCAGTGCTAGCCCGAGGAGCGGGAGGTACGAGCAGTACTTC.